This T cell receptor (beta chain) was identified in a study of early T cells in non-severe SARS-CoV-2 infection. Study as a whole: The study sequenced bulk RNA from unsorted whole blood, with chains unpaired. Study outcomes and limitations: Sequences matched to VDJdb favored anti-spike CD8 responses, while private and CD4 specificities were missed.

This clonotype was detected a few times. Antigen: not known. Unique molecular identifier tags were affixed to discrete cDNA molecules. TCRdb processed the 5' RACE reads anew with MiXCR; each CDR3 protein has one entry. The repertoire holds over 25,000 distinct CDR3 sequences, with approximately 5.2% as singletons. The V segment lost 4 bases and the J segment 4 bases; nucleotides outside the gene matches: 9. Germline V CDR1 and CDR2: SGHAT, FQNNGV. The CDR3 runs to 16 residues. This TCR was recovered from an adult who was a healthcare worker with PCR-confirmed SARS-CoV-2 infection or an uninfected control (not recorded which). Sequencing used whole blood. This chain connects TRBV11-2 to TRBJ2-4; 8 bases are shared with TRBD1. The CDR3 loop is CASSSARQGWKNIQYF. CDR3 DNA sequence: TGTGCCAGCAGCTCAGCCCGACAGGGGTGGAAAAACATTCAGTACTTC.